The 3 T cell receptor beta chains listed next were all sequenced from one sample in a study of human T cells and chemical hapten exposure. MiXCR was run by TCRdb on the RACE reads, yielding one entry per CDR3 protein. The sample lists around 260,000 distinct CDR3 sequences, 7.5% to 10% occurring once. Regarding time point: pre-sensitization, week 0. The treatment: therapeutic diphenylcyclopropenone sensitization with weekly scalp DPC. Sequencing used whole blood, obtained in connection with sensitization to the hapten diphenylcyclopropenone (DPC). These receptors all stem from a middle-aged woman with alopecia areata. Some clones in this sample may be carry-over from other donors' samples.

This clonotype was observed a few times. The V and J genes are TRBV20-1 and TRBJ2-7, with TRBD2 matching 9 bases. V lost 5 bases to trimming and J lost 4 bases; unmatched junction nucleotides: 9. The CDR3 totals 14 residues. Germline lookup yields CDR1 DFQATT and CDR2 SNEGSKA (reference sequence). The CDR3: CSAGKTSGAYEQYF. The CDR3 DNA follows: TGCAGTGCTGGCAAGACTAGCGGCGCTTACGAGCAGTACTTC.

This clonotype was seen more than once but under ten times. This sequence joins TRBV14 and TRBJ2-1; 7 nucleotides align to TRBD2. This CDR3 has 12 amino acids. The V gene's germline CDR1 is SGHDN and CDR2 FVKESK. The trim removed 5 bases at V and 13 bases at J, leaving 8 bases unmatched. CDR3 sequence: CASSTSARVQFF. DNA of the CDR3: TGTGCCAGCAGCACTAGCGCCCGGGTCCAGTTCTTC.

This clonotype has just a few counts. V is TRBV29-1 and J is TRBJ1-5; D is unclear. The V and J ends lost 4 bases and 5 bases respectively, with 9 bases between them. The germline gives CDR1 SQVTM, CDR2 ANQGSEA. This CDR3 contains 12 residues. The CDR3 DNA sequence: TGCAGCGTTGCAGACCCTCATCAGCCCCAGCATTTT. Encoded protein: CSVADPHQPQHF.